This TCR beta chain was found in a study of vaccination and CD4 T cells after COVID-19. Study outcomes and limitations: The median count of SARS-CoV-2-reactive clonotypes rose from approximately 21 to 40, not significantly.

V was pared by 7 bases and J by 5 bases, with 9 bases between. In germline, CDR1 is MDHEN, CDR2 SYDVKM. This CDR3 region has 12 residues. Sequencing of cultured CD4+ T cell DNA used the Oncomine TCR Beta short-read assay. TCRdb reprocessed the PCR reads via MiXCR and lists one record per CDR3 protein. The data hold tens of thousands of distinct CDR3 sequences, with roughly 58% observed a single time. The treatment: approximately nine-day PBMC culture with coronavirus spike peptide pools or control peptides (ViraFEST assay). Concerning this clonotype: Its target is not known.

This TCR derives from a human donor who had recovered from COVID-19. The rearrangement joins TRBV28 to TRBJ1-5; D is uncertain. Sequencing was done on a sample of CD4+ T cells from blood, cultured in vitro. The CDR3 DNA follows: TGTGCCAGCAATCAGGAATATCAGCCCCAGCATTTT. It translates to CASNQEYQPQHF. Variable domain in full (rest from reference TRBV28 and TRBJ1-5): DVKVTQSSRYLVKRTGEKVFLECVQDMDHENMFWYRQDPGLGLRLIYFSYDVKMKEKGDIPEGYSVSREKKERFSLILESASTNQTSMYLCASNQEYQPQHFGDGTRLSIL.